These 13 T cell receptor beta chains were sequenced from one sample in a study of T cell responses to AZD1222 COVID-19 vaccine. The assay was immunoSEQ multiplex PCR, and TCRdb's table has in-frame clones only and misses some. Here the sample spans tens of thousands of clones, about 89% being singletons. This material consisted of peripheral blood, taken 28 days after the second dose of the MenACWY control vaccine. These TCRs come from an adult who received the MenACWY meningococcal vaccine as a control.

In regard to this clone: Other nucleotide sequences from this sample produce the same CDR3. The chain is built from TRBV6-5 and TRBJ1-1; D is unclear. The CDR3 is made up of 11 amino acids. Germline CDR1 is MNHEY and CDR2 is SVGAGI. V shed 2 bases and J shed 7 bases, with 5 bases lying between them. CDR3 region: CASSYRSEAFF. CDR3 in DNA: TGTGCCAGCAGTTACCGCAGTGAAGCTTTCTTT.

This clone was counted between two and nine times. V gene TRBV6-1 combines with J gene TRBJ1-2; 8 bases match TRBD1. From germline, CDR1 is MNHNS and CDR2 SASEGT. The CDR3 totals 13 residues. J gave up 4 bases and V 3 bases, and 1 base lay outside the gene matches. In DNA, the CDR3 is TGTGCCAGCAGTGAGGACAGGGCCTATGGCTACACCTTC. It encodes CASSEDRAYGYTF.

This clone was observed a single time. The rearrangement links TRBV7-9 to TRBJ2-1, with a tentative D call TRBD2 (5 bases). The CDR3 loop spans 16 amino acids. Germline V gene data show CDR1 as SEHNR and CDR2 as FQNEAQ (reference sequence). Trimming took 5 bases from V and 5 from J, leaving 19 bases between them. CDR3 in amino acids: CASSPDGSAEDNEQFF. CDR3 DNA: TGTGCCAGCAGCCCCGACGGTTCAGCGGAAGACAATGAGCAGTTCTTC.

The rearrangement links TRBV6-4 to TRBJ1-2; D ambiguous. Germline CDR1 MRHNA, CDR2 SNTAGT. The germline V and J ends were trimmed by 6 bases and 3 bases, with 11 bases remaining between them. There are 13 residues in the CDR3. The CDR3 reads CASRPGPDYGYTF. As DNA, the CDR3 is TGTGCCAGCAGACCGGGTCCGGACTATGGCTACACCTTC.

CDR3 coding DNA: TGTGCCAGTGGGACAGGGAAGAACACTGAAGCTTTCTTT. It translates to CASGTGKNTEAFF. The J gene is TRBJ1-1, the V gene TRBV6-4, with 9 nucleotides matching TRBD1. The junction had 3 bases not matched to a gene; V was cut back by 9 bases and J by 1 base. Germline CDR1 reads MRHNA; CDR2 reads SNTAGT. This CDR3 has 13 residues.

As DNA, the CDR3 is TGTGCCAGCAGCATTAACAGGGTCGAGCCCCAGCATTTT. It specifies CASSINRVEPQHF. The chain links TRBV5-6 to TRBJ1-5; a possible D gene is TRBD1 (6 bases). CDR3 length equals 13 residues. Per germline, CDR1 SGHDT and CDR2 YYEEEE. V was shortened by 4 bases and J by 8 bases, with 13 bases between the two germline ends.

The count of this clone is one. The chain joins TRBV6-4 to TRBJ2-1; the D gene is possibly TRBD2 (6 bases). The ends were cut back, 0 bases at V and 3 bases at J, with 15 bases in the middle. CDR1 is MRHNA, CDR2 SNTAGT, per germline. The CDR3 is 17 residues long. The CDR3 protein is CASSDSWTTRDYNEQFF. The CDR3 nucleotides read TGTGCCAGCAGTGACTCCTGGACTACCCGAGACTACAATGAGCAGTTCTTC.

CDR3 in DNA: TGTGCCAGCAGCCCGAGATCTAGCGGGGTCGCGAACACCGGGGAGCTGTTTTTT. This sequence encodes CASSPRSSGVANTGELFF. The chain employs TRBV7-2 and TRBJ2-2, with TRBD2 matching over 9 bases. The germline CDR1 and CDR2 sequences are SGHTA and FQGNSA. V trimming: 5 bases; J trimming: 0 bases; junction bases outside the gene matches: 10. This CDR3 contains 18 residues.

This clone came up once. V usage is TRBV24-1 and J usage is TRBJ2-5; TRBD2 is a possible D gene (5 bases). CDR3 size: 15 residues. The V gene's germline CDR1 is KGHDR and CDR2 SFDVKD. Trimming took 1 base from V and 1 from J, leaving 9 bases between them. CDR3 nucleotides: TGTGCCACCAGTGATTTTACTAGAGGCCAAGAGACCCAGTACTTC. This sequence encodes CATSDFTRGQETQYF.

V and J are TRBV19 and TRBJ1-1, with a weak D call TRBD1 (6 bases). Germline loops: CDR1 LNHDA, CDR2 SQIVND (reference sequence). This CDR3 is built from 13 residues. V dropped 9 bases and J dropped 2 bases, with 13 bases sitting between them. CDR3 in amino acids: CASRGGPNTEAFF. The DNA for the CDR3 is TGTGCCAGCAGGGGCGGGCCAAACACTGAAGCTTTCTTT.

The sample holds a few counts of this clone. This sequence joins TRBV5-4 and TRBJ1-1; 10 bases map to TRBD1. The CDR3 covers 16 residues. The V gene end was trimmed by 7 bases and the J gene end by 1 base; junction bases not matched to a gene: 10. Germline lookup yields CDR1 SGHNT and CDR2 YYREEE (reference sequence). DNA of the CDR3: TGTGCCAGCCGAAATAGACAGGGGGCCGCGAACACTGAAGCTTTCTTT. Translation: CASRNRQGAANTEAFF.

J is TRBJ2-7 and V is TRBV7-2; 9 bases map to TRBD2. The CDR3 runs to 15 residues. V dropped 5 bases and J dropped 6; count of bases not matched to a gene: 11. Germline V lookup: CDR1 SGHTA, CDR2 FQGNSA. Here the CDR3 DNA reads TGTGCCAGCAGCCCCCCCCGGGTGCGGGAGGGCGAGCAGTACTTC. As protein: CASSPPRVREGEQYF. The complete variable domain, with remaining parts taken from reference TRBV7-2 and TRBJ2-7, reads GAGVSQSPSNKVTEKGKDVELRCDPISGHTALYWYRQSLGQGLEFLIYFQGNSAPDKSGLPSDRFSAERTGGSVSTLTIQRTQQEDSAVYLCASSPPRVREGEQYFGPGTRLTVT.

V usage is TRBV7-2 and J usage is TRBJ2-3, with 9 positions matching TRBD2. Trimming took 4 bases from V and 2 from J; bases not matched to a gene: 7. Germline CDR1 is SGHTA and CDR2 is FQGNSA. This CDR3 has 16 amino acids. In nucleotides, the CDR3 is TGTGCCAGCAGCTCCCAGCGGGGACTAGCCACAGATACGCAGTATTTT. Encoded protein: CASSSQRGLATDTQYF.